The subject of this entry is one TCR beta chain. This specimen comes from a study of blood T cell repertoires in COVID-19. Germline CDR1 reads MNHEY; CDR2 reads SVGEGT. V lost 0 bases and J lost 6, with 11 bases in between. The CDR3 totals 14 residues. Measured with immunoSEQ multiplex PCR; TCRdb has only the in-frame clones, and not every one. This sample has more than 95,000 clones, with 65% to 90% found just once. Material for sequencing was peripheral blood. The rearrangement uses TRBV6-2 or TRBV6-3 and TRBJ1-2; TRBD1 might be the D (5 bases). The TCR was taken from a man older than 75 with active or convalescent COVID-19. CDR3 bases: TGTGCCAGCAGTTACTCGCAGGGACTAGATGGCTACACCTTC. This codes for CASSYSQGLDGYTF.